The 18 T cell receptor beta chains listed next were all sequenced from one sample in a study of blood T cell repertoires in COVID-19. Here immunoSEQ multiplex PCR was the method, and the copy in TCRdb shows in-frame clones only, minus some. Of 150,000 to 200,000 clones listed, less than 85% are singletons. Sequenced material: peripheral blood. The receptor source for this set is a man aged 50-59 years who had recovered from COVID-19.

This chain connects TRBV9 to TRBJ2-3, with unresolved D. V shed 1 base and J shed 2 bases, with 8 bases lying between them. This CDR3 has 14 residues. The germline gives CDR1 SGDLS, CDR2 YYNGEE. The CDR3 is CASSVSPFTDTQYF. CDR3 sequence (DNA): TGTGCCAGCAGCGTATCTCCCTTCACAGATACGCAGTATTTT.

The genes are TRBV10-3 and TRBJ2-2, with 8 bases lining up with TRBD1. In germline, CDR1 is ENHRY, CDR2 SYGVKD. The V gene end was trimmed by 6 bases and the J gene end by 0 bases; junction bases not matched to a gene: 3. CDR3 length equals 15 residues. The CDR3 DNA sequence: TGTGCCATCAGCCCGACAGGGGCGAACACCGGGGAGCTGTTTTTT. Its protein product is CAISPTGANTGELFF.

The chain has TRBV18 and TRBJ1-5; 9 positions match TRBD1. Germline values: CDR1 KGHSH, CDR2 LQKENI. Trimming at V came to 6 bases and at J to 7 bases, leaving 7 bases not matched to a gene. This CDR3 comprises 14 residues. In nucleotides, the CDR3 is TGTGCCAGCTCGTTACAGGGGGCCGGGCAGCCCCAGCATTTT. Translating gives CASSLQGAGQPQHF. Complete variable domain (other parts from reference TRBV18 and TRBJ1-5): NAGVMQNPRHLVRRRGQEARLRCSPMKGHSHVYWYRQLPEEGLKFMVYLQKENIIDESGMPKERFSAEFPKEGPSILRIQQVVRGDSAAYFCASSLQGAGQPQHFGDGTRLSIL.

The chain recombines TRBV5-1 with TRBJ2-7; D is ambiguous. CDR1 is SGHRS, CDR2 YFSETQ, per germline. Trimming stripped 0 bases from V and 2 bases from J, with 6 bases between. CDR3 size: 13 residues. The CDR3 reads CASSLDRAYEQYF. As DNA, the CDR3 is TGCGCCAGCAGCTTGGACCGAGCCTACGAGCAGTACTTC.

The sample holds one count of this clone. J is TRBJ2-5 and V is TRBV4-3; 7 nucleotides agree with TRBD1. With V trimmed by 0 bases and J by 0 bases, 4 bases remained unmatched. This CDR3 region has 16 residues. From germline, CDR1 is LGHNA and CDR2 YSLEER. The CDR3 loop reads CASSQDPRGHQETQYF. DNA of the CDR3: TGCGCCAGCAGCCAAGACCCGAGGGGGCACCAAGAGACCCAGTACTTC.

This clone has a single count. The chain uses TRBV20-1 and TRBJ2-1, with 13 bases fitting TRBD2. CDR3 length: 17 amino acids. Per the germline V gene, CDR1 is DFQATT and CDR2 is SNEGSKA (reference sequence). The V gene end was trimmed by 3 bases and the J gene end by 1 base; junction bases not matched to a gene: 6. The DNA for the CDR3 is TGCAGTGCTAGTAAACTAGCGGGAGGGCCTTCCTACAATGAGCAGTTCTTC. Protein product: CSASKLAGGPSYNEQFF.

This rearrangement joins TRBV7-8 to TRBJ2-3; D gene unclear. The germline CDR1 and CDR2 sequences are SGHVS and FQNEAQ. This CDR3 has 12 residues. Trimming shortened V by 5 bases and J by 2 bases, and 5 bases separated the two germline ends. The CDR3 reads CASSPSTDTQYF. CDR3 in DNA: TGTGCCAGCAGCCCGTCCACAGATACGCAGTATTTT.

This chain links TRBV12-3 or TRBV12-4 with TRBJ1-1; no definite D call. The length of the CDR3 is 13 residues. V lost 3 bases and J 2 bases, leaving 7 bases between the germline ends. The CDR3 here is CASSFSSNTEAFF. CDR3 coding DNA: TGTGCCAGCAGTTTCTCCAGTAACACTGAAGCTTTCTTT.

The rearrangement links TRBV6-5 to TRBJ2-1; D might be TRBD2 (5 bases). CDR1 MNHEY and CDR2 SVGAGI come from the germline V gene. The CDR3 extends over 10 amino acids. V dropped 9 bases and J dropped 10 bases, with 10 bases sitting between them. The CDR3 nucleotides read TGTGCCAGTAACGAGCGGGAGCAGTTCTTC. Translated: CASNEREQFF.

This clone appeared a few times. The chain has TRBV5-8 and TRBJ2-1; TRBD2 matches at 7 bases. The CDR3 is 15 amino acids. V lost 6 bases and J lost 4; bases outside the gene matches: 10. In germline, CDR1 is SGHTS, CDR2 YDEGEE. As DNA, the CDR3 is TGTGCCAGCACAACCCCTTTGCGGGGGTACAATGAGCAGTTCTTC. It translates to CASTTPLRGYNEQFF. Complete variable domain (other parts from reference TRBV5-8 and TRBJ2-1): EAGVTQSPTHLIKTRGQQATLRCSPISGHTSVYWYQQALGLGLQFLLWYDEGEERNRGNFPPRFSGRQFPNYSSELNVNALELEDSALYLCASTTPLRGYNEQFFGPGTRLTVL.

The chain combines TRBV9 with TRBJ2-5, with a weak D call TRBD2 (6 bases). Germline V CDR1 and CDR2: SGDLS, YYNGEE. The CDR3 has 15 amino acids. Trimming stripped 0 bases from V and 5 bases from J, with 14 bases between. The CDR3 coding sequence is TGTGCCAGCAGCGTAGGCGCGGGGCTGAGGGAGACCCAGTACTTC. This codes for CASSVGAGLRETQYF.

This clone was seen only a few times. The chain carries TRBV28 and TRBJ1-1, with 11 bases that match TRBD1. J lost 2 bases, V lost 5 bases, and 4 bases had no gene match. The germline V gene encodes CDR1 MDHEN and CDR2 SYDVKM. This CDR3 spans 15 amino acids. In DNA, the CDR3 is TGTGCCAGCAGTGCCCGGACAGGGGGCAACACTGAAGCTTTCTTT. Its translation is CASSARTGGNTEAFF.

This clone came up once. This rearrangement joins TRBV18 to TRBJ2-7; possibly TRBD1 for D (5 bases). Trimming left V 4 bases short and J 1 base short, with 17 bases between. The CDR3 is 16 amino acids. Germline CDR1 reads KGHSH; CDR2 reads LQKENI. In nucleotides, the CDR3 is TGTGCCAGCTCACTTCAACCCATACGACAGTCCTACGAGCAGTACTTC. Translating gives CASSLQPIRQSYEQYF.

V is TRBV7-2 and J is TRBJ2-7, with TRBD2 as a possible D gene (6 bases). Trimming left V 4 bases short and J 7 bases short, with 26 bases between. In germline, CDR1 is SGHTA, CDR2 FQGNSA. The CDR3 loop spans 17 amino acids. The CDR3: CASSSSRRDSTPREQYF. The CDR3 bases are TGTGCCAGCAGCTCTTCTAGGCGGGACTCTACACCACGGGAGCAGTACTTC.

This clone occurred once. The rearrangement links TRBV4-2 to TRBJ2-5; unclear D gene. The CDR3 runs to 16 residues. Germline CDR1 is LGHNA and CDR2 is YNFKEQ. V lost 3 bases to trimming and J lost 4 bases, with 18 bases between them. CDR3 amino acids: CASSQLGPEGGETQYF. CDR3 coding DNA: TGTGCCAGCAGCCAGTTAGGTCCCGAAGGCGGAGAGACCCAGTACTTC.

This clone occurred many times. V and J are TRBV7-9 and TRBJ1-2; D not resolved. The CDR3 length is 15 residues. Germline loops: CDR1 SEHNR, CDR2 FQNEAQ (reference sequence). V was shortened by 0 bases and J by 4 bases, with 12 bases between the two germline ends. CDR3 DNA: TGTGCCAGCAGCTTAGCAGCTCAGGCCTTCTATGGCTACACCTTC. Translated, it gives CASSLAAQAFYGYTF. Full variable domain (remainder filled in from reference TRBV7-9 and TRBJ1-2): DTGVSQNPRHKITKRGQNVTFRCDPISEHNRLYWYRQTLGQGPEFLTYFQNEAQLEKSRLLSDRFSAERPKGSFSTLEIQRTEQGDSAMYLCASSLAAQAFYGYTFGSGTRLTVV.

V usage is TRBV5-1 and J usage is TRBJ1-1, with TRBD1 matching over 7 bases. Germline CDR1 reads SGHRS; CDR2 reads YFSETQ. CDR3 length equals 15 residues. The V gene end was trimmed by 0 bases and the J gene end by 2 bases; junction bases not matched to a gene: 4. DNA of the CDR3: TGCGCCAGCAGCTTGGGTAGGGGGCCTAACACTGAAGCTTTCTTT. This encodes CASSLGRGPNTEAFF.

The chain recombines TRBV4-2 with TRBJ2-5, with 12 bases fitting TRBD1. From germline, CDR1 is LGHNA and CDR2 YNFKEQ. The trim removed 3 bases at V and 4 bases at J, leaving 9 bases unmatched. CDR3 size: 17 residues. The DNA of the CDR3 is TGTGCCAGCAGCCAGATCCGGGGACAGGGGGCGGGAGAGACCCAGTACTTC. Translating gives CASSQIRGQGAGETQYF.